The rows below give T cell receptor beta chains drawn from one sample of a study of blood T cell repertoires in COVID-19. Assay used: immunoSEQ multiplex PCR; TCRdb lists only in-frame clones, some missing. Here the sample spans about 240,000 clones, more than 85% being singletons. The sample consisted of PBMCs or T cells enriched from blood (not recorded which). All receptors derive from a woman under 40 who had recovered from COVID-19. CDR3s include the opening cysteine and the closing phenylalanine or tryptophan. Fields, in order: D gene, V gene, clone size, J gene, CDR3 length, CDR3 protein, CDR3 DNA. D genes are given only for firm matches. Clone sizes are given selectively: once, few, many, or a class where the clone is expanded.

d_call: TRBD1; v_call: TRBV2; clone_size: -; j_call: TRBJ1-5; cdr3_length: 15; cdr3_aa: CASRGGTGANQPQHF; cdr3_nt: TGTGCCAGCAGGGGGGGGACAGGGGCCAATCAGCCCCAGCATTTT
d_call: TRBD1; v_call: TRBV28; clone_size: -; j_call: TRBJ1-5; cdr3_length: 15; cdr3_aa: CASSPNHRGHQPQHF; cdr3_nt: TGTGCCAGCAGTCCTAACCACAGGGGCCATCAGCCCCAGCATTTT
d_call: -; v_call: TRBV11-3; clone_size: once; j_call: TRBJ1-1; cdr3_length: 15; cdr3_aa: CASSLSGTLNTEAFF; cdr3_nt: TGTGCCAGCAGCTTGAGCGGGACGTTGAACACTGAAGCTTTCTTT
d_call: TRBD1; v_call: TRBV4-3; clone_size: -; j_call: TRBJ2-2; cdr3_length: 16; cdr3_aa: CASSFQTGPHTGELFF; cdr3_nt: TGCGCCAGCAGCTTCCAGACAGGGCCTCACACCGGGGAGCTGTTTTTT
d_call: -; v_call: TRBV9; clone_size: -; j_call: TRBJ1-1; cdr3_length: 13; cdr3_aa: CASSRGGEPEAFF; cdr3_nt: TGTGCCAGCAGCAGAGGGGGGGAACCTGAAGCTTTCTTT
d_call: -; v_call: TRBV5-6; clone_size: -; j_call: TRBJ1-1; cdr3_length: 13; cdr3_aa: CASSLLRGTEAFF; cdr3_nt: TGTGCCAGCAGCCTGCTTCGGGGCACTGAAGCTTTCTTT
d_call: TRBD1; v_call: TRBV18; clone_size: -; j_call: TRBJ1-2; cdr3_length: 16; cdr3_aa: CASSLGQPTIDYGYTF; cdr3_nt: TGTGCCAGCTCATTGGGACAGCCGACGATAGACTATGGCTACACCTTC
d_call: -; v_call: TRBV7-3; clone_size: -; j_call: TRBJ1-3; cdr3_length: 15; cdr3_aa: CASSWGPPSGNTIYF; cdr3_nt: TGTGCCAGCAGTTGGGGGCCACCCTCTGGAAACACCATATATTTT
d_call: -; v_call: TRBV6-5; clone_size: -; j_call: TRBJ2-7; cdr3_length: 15; cdr3_aa: CASSTPTGLTYEQYF; cdr3_nt: TGTGCCAGCAGCACCCCGACAGGATTAACCTACGAGCAGTACTTC
d_call: -; v_call: TRBV16; clone_size: -; j_call: TRBJ1-2; cdr3_length: 14; cdr3_aa: CASSQSQTLEGYTF; cdr3_nt: TGTGCCAGCAGCCAATCGCAGACTTTGGAGGGCTACACCTTC
d_call: -; v_call: TRBV4-2; clone_size: -; j_call: TRBJ1-6; cdr3_length: 17; cdr3_aa: CASSQPRGMSYNSPLHF; cdr3_nt: TGTGCCAGCAGCCAACCGCGGGGGATGAGCTATAATTCACCCCTCCACTTT
d_call: TRBD2; v_call: TRBV13; clone_size: -; j_call: TRBJ2-1; cdr3_length: 21; cdr3_aa: CASSVTTGLAKMESSYNEQFF; cdr3_nt: TGTGCCAGCTCAGTTACGACAGGACTAGCGAAAATGGAGAGCTCCTACAATGAGCAGTTCTTC
d_call: TRBD1; v_call: TRBV24-1; clone_size: -; j_call: TRBJ1-5; cdr3_length: 20; cdr3_aa: CATSDTSDRGRESSNQPQHF; cdr3_nt: TGTGCCACCAGTGACACTTCGGACAGGGGGCGAGAGTCTAGCAATCAGCCCCAGCATTTT
d_call: -; v_call: TRBV7-2; clone_size: -; j_call: TRBJ2-7; cdr3_length: 15; cdr3_aa: CASSLVAGLSYEQYF; cdr3_nt: TGTGCCAGCAGCTTAGTGGCAGGGCTTTCCTACGAGCAGTACTTC
d_call: TRBD1; v_call: TRBV2; clone_size: once; j_call: TRBJ1-2; cdr3_length: 13; cdr3_aa: CASRTGFGYGYTF; cdr3_nt: TGTGCCAGCAGGACAGGGTTTGGCTATGGCTACACCTTC
d_call: -; v_call: TRBV18; clone_size: -; j_call: TRBJ2-3; cdr3_length: 16; cdr3_aa: CASSPRSSGFADTQYF; cdr3_nt: TGTGCCAGCTCACCACGTTCGAGCGGGTTCGCAGATACGCAGTATTTT
d_call: TRBD1; v_call: TRBV7-2; clone_size: -; j_call: TRBJ2-5; cdr3_length: 16; cdr3_aa: CASSSRGDRGRETQYF; cdr3_nt: TGTGCCAGCAGCTCCAGGGGGGACAGGGGGCGAGAGACCCAGTACTTC
d_call: -; v_call: TRBV6-5; clone_size: -; j_call: TRBJ2-3; cdr3_length: 10; cdr3_aa: CAGGPDTQYF; cdr3_nt: TGTGCCGGAGGGCCAGATACGCAGTATTTT
d_call: TRBD1; v_call: TRBV24-1; clone_size: once; j_call: TRBJ2-1; cdr3_length: 16; cdr3_aa: CATSDTGQATYNEQFF; cdr3_nt: TGTGCCACCAGTGACACGGGACAGGCCACCTACAATGAGCAGTTCTTC
d_call: -; v_call: TRBV18; clone_size: -; j_call: TRBJ2-1; cdr3_length: 14; cdr3_aa: CASSKDSFYNEQFF; cdr3_nt: TGTGCCAGCTCAAAGGACAGCTTCTACAATGAGCAGTTCTTC
d_call: TRBD2; v_call: TRBV5-1; clone_size: few; j_call: TRBJ2-5; cdr3_length: 16; cdr3_aa: CASSLAASGHGETQYF; cdr3_nt: TGCGCCAGCAGCTTGGCTGCTAGCGGGCATGGGGAGACCCAGTACTTC
d_call: TRBD2; v_call: TRBV6-5; clone_size: -; j_call: TRBJ2-7; cdr3_length: 14; cdr3_aa: CASSLAGVSSEQYF; cdr3_nt: TGTGCCAGCAGTCTAGCGGGAGTCTCCTCCGAGCAGTACTTC
d_call: TRBD2; v_call: TRBV7-8; clone_size: once; j_call: TRBJ2-2; cdr3_length: 20; cdr3_aa: CASSFPTSGRALVYTGELFF; cdr3_nt: TGTGCCAGCAGCTTCCCGACTAGCGGGAGGGCCTTGGTATATACCGGGGAGCTGTTTTTT
d_call: -; v_call: TRBV10-3; clone_size: -; j_call: TRBJ1-5; cdr3_length: 13; cdr3_aa: CAISDSGNQPQHF; cdr3_nt: TGTGCCATCAGTGATTCGGGCAATCAGCCCCAGCATTTT
d_call: TRBD1; v_call: TRBV14; clone_size: once; j_call: TRBJ2-5; cdr3_length: 12; cdr3_aa: CASQKGAETQYF; cdr3_nt: TGTGCCAGCCAAAAGGGGGCGGAGACCCAGTACTTC
d_call: TRBD1; v_call: TRBV9; clone_size: -; j_call: TRBJ1-1; cdr3_length: 13; cdr3_aa: CASSVEGATEAFF; cdr3_nt: TGTGCCAGCAGCGTAGAGGGGGCGACTGAAGCTTTCTTT
d_call: TRBD1; v_call: TRBV30; clone_size: -; j_call: TRBJ1-4; cdr3_length: 13; cdr3_aa: CAFGQGLNEKLFF; cdr3_nt: TGTGCCTTTGGACAGGGCTTGAATGAAAAACTGTTTTTT
d_call: -; v_call: TRBV19; clone_size: -; j_call: TRBJ2-5; cdr3_length: 15; cdr3_aa: CASSIGQGNQETQYF; cdr3_nt: TGTGCCAGTAGTATAGGGCAGGGAAACCAAGAGACCCAGTACTTC
d_call: TRBD2; v_call: TRBV30; clone_size: -; j_call: TRBJ2-5; cdr3_length: 13; cdr3_aa: CAQARGSAETQYF; cdr3_nt: TGTGCCCAGGCTCGCGGGAGTGCGGAGACCCAGTACTTC
d_call: -; v_call: TRBV29-1; clone_size: -; j_call: TRBJ1-2; cdr3_length: 14; cdr3_aa: CSSSGGAGDYGYTF; cdr3_nt: TGCAGCTCTTCTGGGGGGGCTGGGGACTATGGCTACACCTTC
d_call: TRBD1; v_call: TRBV18; clone_size: -; j_call: TRBJ2-7; cdr3_length: 15; cdr3_aa: CASSRPGQSPYEQYF; cdr3_nt: TGTGCCAGCTCACGACCGGGACAGAGTCCCTACGAGCAGTACTTC
d_call: TRBD1; v_call: TRBV4-1; clone_size: -; j_call: TRBJ1-5; cdr3_length: 15; cdr3_aa: CASSHPDREGQPQHF; cdr3_nt: TGCGCCAGCAGCCACCCGGACAGGGAAGGTCAGCCCCAGCATTTT
d_call: -; v_call: TRBV14; clone_size: -; j_call: TRBJ2-5; cdr3_length: 13; cdr3_aa: CASSQVIKETQYF; cdr3_nt: TGTGCCAGCAGCCAAGTAATTAAAGAGACCCAGTACTTC
d_call: TRBD1; v_call: TRBV11-3; clone_size: -; j_call: TRBJ2-1; cdr3_length: 15; cdr3_aa: CASSRDRGGYNEQFF; cdr3_nt: TGTGCCAGCAGCCGAGACAGGGGGGGGTACAATGAGCAGTTCTTC
d_call: TRBD2; v_call: TRBV7-6; clone_size: -; j_call: TRBJ2-1; cdr3_length: 17; cdr3_aa: CASSLGTSGRAGYEQFF; cdr3_nt: TGTGCCAGCAGCTTGGGGACTAGCGGGAGGGCCGGGTATGAGCAGTTCTTC
d_call: TRBD2; v_call: TRBV19; clone_size: once; j_call: TRBJ2-1; cdr3_length: 15; cdr3_aa: CASSPTSGRAGEQFF; cdr3_nt: TGTGCCAGTAGTCCTACTAGCGGGAGGGCCGGTGAGCAGTTCTTC
d_call: TRBD1; v_call: TRBV4-3; clone_size: -; j_call: TRBJ2-7; cdr3_length: 16; cdr3_aa: CASSQSTGTGIYEQYF; cdr3_nt: TGCGCCAGCAGCCAATCGACCGGGACAGGGATCTACGAGCAGTACTTC
d_call: -; v_call: TRBV3-1/TRBV3-2; clone_size: -; j_call: TRBJ1-1; cdr3_length: 13; cdr3_aa: CASSPRYGREAFF; cdr3_nt: TGTGCCAGCAGCCCCCGATATGGTAGAGAAGCTTTCTTT
d_call: TRBD1; v_call: TRBV7-9; clone_size: -; j_call: TRBJ2-6; cdr3_length: 17; cdr3_aa: CASSHATGMRGANVLTF; cdr3_nt: TGTGCCAGCAGCCACGCGACAGGGATGCGTGGGGCCAACGTCCTGACTTTC
d_call: -; v_call: TRBV12-5; clone_size: -; j_call: TRBJ2-2; cdr3_length: 18; cdr3_aa: CASALGPSGGRNTGELFF; cdr3_nt: TGTGCTAGTGCCTTAGGCCCGTCCGGGGGAAGGAACACCGGGGAGCTGTTTTTT
d_call: TRBD2; v_call: TRBV18; clone_size: -; j_call: TRBJ2-4; cdr3_length: 15; cdr3_aa: CASSPMAGVVYIQYF; cdr3_nt: TGTGCCAGCTCACCAATGGCGGGAGTAGTTTACATTCAGTACTTC
d_call: -; v_call: TRBV7-9; clone_size: -; j_call: TRBJ2-1; cdr3_length: 13; cdr3_aa: CASSSDIYNEQFF; cdr3_nt: TGTGCCAGCAGCTCGGACATCTACAATGAGCAGTTCTTC
d_call: -; v_call: TRBV4-3; clone_size: -; j_call: TRBJ1-4; cdr3_length: 14; cdr3_aa: CASSQDTQDEKLFF; cdr3_nt: TGCGCCAGCAGCCAAGATACACAGGATGAAAAACTGTTTTTT
d_call: -; v_call: TRBV28; clone_size: -; j_call: TRBJ1-4; cdr3_length: 16; cdr3_aa: CASSPAGTTYNEKLFF; cdr3_nt: TGTGCCAGCAGTCCAGCCGGGACAACGTATAATGAAAAACTGTTTTTT
d_call: -; v_call: TRBV19; clone_size: -; j_call: TRBJ1-3; cdr3_length: 12; cdr3_aa: CASSIERNTIYF; cdr3_nt: TGTGCCAGTAGTATCGAGCGAAACACCATATATTTT
d_call: TRBD1; v_call: TRBV19; clone_size: -; j_call: TRBJ1-6; cdr3_length: 16; cdr3_aa: CASSAGTAVSNSPLHF; cdr3_nt: TGTGCCAGTAGTGCCGGGACAGCAGTTTCGAATTCACCCCTCCACTTT
d_call: TRBD1; v_call: TRBV2; clone_size: -; j_call: TRBJ1-5; cdr3_length: 16; cdr3_aa: CASSSRGANSNQPQHF; cdr3_nt: TGTGCCAGCAGTTCCAGGGGGGCAAATAGCAATCAGCCCCAGCATTTT
d_call: TRBD2; v_call: TRBV28; clone_size: few; j_call: TRBJ2-7; cdr3_length: 16; cdr3_aa: CASSLGPTSGSYEQYF; cdr3_nt: TGTGCCAGCAGTTTAGGGCCTACCAGCGGGAGCTACGAGCAGTACTTC
d_call: -; v_call: TRBV5-1; clone_size: few; j_call: TRBJ1-1; cdr3_length: 14; cdr3_aa: CASSTRQDDTEAFF; cdr3_nt: TGCGCCAGCAGCACCCGACAGGACGACACTGAAGCTTTCTTT
d_call: -; v_call: TRBV5-1; clone_size: -; j_call: TRBJ2-1; cdr3_length: 15; cdr3_aa: CASSFASAVYNEQFF; cdr3_nt: TGCGCCAGCAGCTTCGCCTCAGCGGTCTACAATGAGCAGTTCTTC
d_call: -; v_call: TRBV21-1; clone_size: -; j_call: TRBJ2-1; cdr3_length: 16; cdr3_aa: CASSKGDTTALNEQFF; cdr3_nt: TGTGCCAGCAGCAAAGGGGACACGACAGCCCTCAATGAGCAGTTCTTC
d_call: -; v_call: TRBV5-3; clone_size: -; j_call: TRBJ2-2; cdr3_length: 17; cdr3_aa: CARSFKLDATGTGELFF; cdr3_nt: TGTGCCAGAAGCTTTAAACTGGACGCCACGGGGACCGGGGAGCTGTTTTTT
d_call: -; v_call: TRBV11-3; clone_size: -; j_call: TRBJ2-5; cdr3_length: 14; cdr3_aa: CASSLVGAGETQYF; cdr3_nt: TGTGCCAGCAGCTTAGTGGGGGCCGGAGAGACCCAGTACTTC
d_call: -; v_call: TRBV7-8; clone_size: -; j_call: TRBJ1-6; cdr3_length: 15; cdr3_aa: CASSLAAGANSPLHF; cdr3_nt: TGTGCCAGCAGCTTAGCGGCAGGGGCCAATTCACCCCTCCACTTT
d_call: TRBD2; v_call: TRBV28; clone_size: -; j_call: TRBJ2-3; cdr3_length: 16; cdr3_aa: CASSFGGRASTDTQYF; cdr3_nt: TGTGCCAGCAGTTTCGGCGGGAGGGCCAGCACAGATACGCAGTATTTT